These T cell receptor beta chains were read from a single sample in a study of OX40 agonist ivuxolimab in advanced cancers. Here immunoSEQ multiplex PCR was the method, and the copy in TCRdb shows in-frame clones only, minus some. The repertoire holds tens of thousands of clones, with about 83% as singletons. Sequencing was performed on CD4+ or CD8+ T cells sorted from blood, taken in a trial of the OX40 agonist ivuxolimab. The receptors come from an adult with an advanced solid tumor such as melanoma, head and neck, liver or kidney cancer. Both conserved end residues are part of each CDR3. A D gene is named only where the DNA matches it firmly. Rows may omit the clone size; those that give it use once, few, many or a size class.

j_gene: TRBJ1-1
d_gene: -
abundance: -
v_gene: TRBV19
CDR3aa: CASSLLVGLNTEAFF
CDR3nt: TGTGCCAGTAGTTTGCTCGTCGGCTTGAACACTGAAGCTTTCTTT

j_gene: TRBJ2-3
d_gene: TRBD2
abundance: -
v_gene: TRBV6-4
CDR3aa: CASIPTFLAGGQGDTQYF
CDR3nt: TGTGCCAGCATTCCCACCTTTTTAGCGGGGGGGCAAGGAGATACGCAGTATTTT

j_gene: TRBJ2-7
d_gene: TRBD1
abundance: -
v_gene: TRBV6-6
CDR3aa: CASSYDRGGTYEQYF
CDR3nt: TGTGCCAGCAGTTACGACAGGGGGGGTACCTACGAGCAGTACTTC

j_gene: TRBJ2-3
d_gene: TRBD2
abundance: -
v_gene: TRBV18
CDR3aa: CASSPNRGLAGARLSTDTQYF
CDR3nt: TGTGCCAGCTCACCGAACAGGGGACTAGCGGGGGCCCGACTAAGCACAGATACGCAGTATTTT

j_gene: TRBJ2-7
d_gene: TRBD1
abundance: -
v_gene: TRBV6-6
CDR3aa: CATRGQTDSYEQYF
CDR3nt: TGTGCCACCCGGGGACAGACAGACTCCTACGAGCAGTACTTC

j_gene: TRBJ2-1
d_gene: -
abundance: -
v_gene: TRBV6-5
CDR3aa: CASSYQAALGNEQFF
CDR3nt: TGTGCCAGCAGTTACCAAGCTGCTCTGGGGAATGAGCAGTTCTTC

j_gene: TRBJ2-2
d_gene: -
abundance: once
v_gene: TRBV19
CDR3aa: CASSVGPEGPNTGELFF
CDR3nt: TGTGCCAGTAGTGTCGGCCCGGAGGGCCCGAACACCGGGGAGCTGTTTTTT

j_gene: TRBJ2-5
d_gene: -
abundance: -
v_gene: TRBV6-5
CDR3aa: CASSWDRETQYF
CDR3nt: TGTGCCAGCAGTTGGGACCGAGAGACCCAGTACTTC

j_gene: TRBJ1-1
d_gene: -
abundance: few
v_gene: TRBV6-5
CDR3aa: CASSSPPGRATEAFF
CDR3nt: TGTGCCAGCAGTAGCCCACCGGGCAGGGCGACTGAAGCTTTCTTT

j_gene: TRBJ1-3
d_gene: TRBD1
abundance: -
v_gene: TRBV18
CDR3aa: CASSIQGTSGNTIYF
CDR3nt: TGTGCCAGCTCTATACAGGGGACTTCTGGAAACACCATATATTTT

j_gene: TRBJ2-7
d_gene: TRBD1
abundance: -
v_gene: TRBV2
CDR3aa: CASTGQGQYF
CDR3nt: TGTGCCAGCACTGGACAGGGGCAGTACTTC

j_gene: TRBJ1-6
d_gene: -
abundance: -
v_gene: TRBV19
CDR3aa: CASSITPTENSPLHF
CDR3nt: TGTGCCAGTAGTATAACACCAACGGAGAATTCACCCCTCCACTTT

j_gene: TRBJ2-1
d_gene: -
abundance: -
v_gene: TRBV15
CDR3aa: CATNEQFF
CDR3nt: TGTGCCACCAATGAGCAGTTCTTC